Presented here are 8 T cell receptor beta chains from one specimen sequenced in a study of blood T cell repertoires in COVID-19. Profiling relied on immunoSEQ multiplex PCR, and the TCRdb table lists in-frame clones only, not all of them. Of under 45,000 clones in the sample, 89% were seen once. The sample consisted of peripheral blood. The receptors derive from a human donor in a cohort sampled during active COVID-19.

The V and J genes are TRBV27 and TRBJ1-2; D might be TRBD1 (6 bases). V was shortened by 5 bases and J by 1 base, with 8 bases between the two germline ends. The germline V gene has CDR1 MNHEY and CDR2 SMNVEV (reference sequence). CDR3 length: 13 residues. This CDR3 reads CASSGGHNYGYTF. CDR3 coding DNA: TGTGCCAGCAGTGGGGGCCATAACTATGGCTACACCTTC.

The chain joins TRBV19 to TRBJ1-1; D gene uncertain. The length of the CDR3 is 13 residues. Trimming shortened V by 9 bases and J by 0 bases, and 11 bases separated the two germline ends. The germline V gene encodes CDR1 LNHDA and CDR2 SQIVND (reference sequence). In DNA form, the CDR3 reads TGTGCCAGCAGAATGCAGATGAACACTGAAGCTTTCTTT. It specifies CASRMQMNTEAFF.

The sample holds one count of this clone. The chain uses TRBV7-6 and TRBJ1-1; weak D call: TRBD1 (5 bases). This CDR3 contains 16 residues. Germline V gives CDR1 SGHVS, CDR2 FNYEAQ. V was clipped by 1 base and J by 4 bases, with 16 bases between them. The CDR3 loop reads CASSLGRQSGGTEAFF. Written as DNA, the CDR3 is TGTGCCAGCAGCTTAGGGCGACAGTCGGGGGGCACTGAAGCTTTCTTT.

The chain couples TRBV27 to TRBJ1-4; D unresolved. This CDR3 region has 13 residues. The germline V and J ends were trimmed by 3 bases and 11 bases, with 13 bases remaining between them. Germline V gene sequence: CDR1 MNHEY, CDR2 SMNVEV (reference sequence). CDR3 region: CASSFSGLSKLFF. The CDR3 nucleotides are TGTGCCAGCAGTTTCTCGGGGTTATCGAAACTGTTTTTT.

With respect to this clone: One junction end disagrees with the germline gene, perhaps due to a read error. This specimen includes other DNA sequences encoding the same CDR3. The chain employs TRBV6-5 and TRBJ2-7; TRBD2 might be the D (6 bases). The germline V gene encodes CDR1 MNHEY and CDR2 SVGAGI. This CDR3 is 14 amino acids long. CDR3 region: CATNGAGRSYEQYF. The CDR3 region has the DNA TGTGCCACCAATGGGGCAGGGAGGTCCTACGAACAGTACTTC.

V and J are TRBV12-3 or TRBV12-4 and TRBJ1-3; D gene uncertain. V dropped 6 bases and J dropped 4 bases, with 4 bases sitting between them. This CDR3 has 11 residues. The CDR3 protein is CASSLGNTIYF. The CDR3 coding sequence is TGTGCCAGCAGCCTCGGAAACACCATATATTTT.

This rearrangement joins TRBV7-9 to TRBJ2-7; perhaps TRBD1 as D (5 bases). Between the trimmed V and J ends, which lost 0 bases and 2 bases, there was a span of 14 bases. The CDR3 loop spans 16 amino acids. Germline CDR1 reads SEHNR; CDR2 reads FQNEAQ (reference sequence). The CDR3 protein is CASSLAAGDSTYEQYF. CDR3 DNA sequence: TGTGCCAGCAGCTTAGCGGCTGGAGACAGTACCTACGAGCAGTACTTC.

The chain has TRBV20-1 and TRBJ2-4, with D unresolved. V was clipped by 3 bases and J by 0 bases, with 6 bases between them. This CDR3 is 13 amino acids long. In germline, CDR1 is DFQATT, CDR2 SNEGSKA (reference sequence). CDR3 amino acids: CSASLRAKNIQYF. CDR3 coding DNA: TGCAGTGCTAGTCTGAGAGCCAAAAACATTCAGTACTTC.